Below, one TCR beta chain is given with its context. The CDR3 contains 18 residues. Germline-derived CDR1 and CDR2 are SGHNT and YYREEE (reference sequence). V gave up 1 base and J gave up 0 bases, with 17 bases separating them. The sample comes from a study of blood T cell repertoires in COVID-19. Study in general: Samples came from the United States, Italy and Spain, spanning acute and convalescent COVID-19. T cells, B-cell-depleted T cells, or PBMCs supplied cDNA or gDNA.

Authors' processing steps: Reference gene primer amplification gave estimated nucleated cell counts. TCRdb's copy holds only in-frame clones and misses some; the assay was immunoSEQ multiplex PCR. V, J and clone size were drawn from that table, and D and trimming were deduced from the DNA. The sample has 200,000 to 250,000 clones; about 78% are singletons. The chain has TRBV5-4 and TRBJ2-1; D is possibly TRBD2 (5 bases). The clonotype was recovered from a woman in her seventies with acute or convalescent COVID-19. Sequencing input: peripheral blood. CDR3 sequence reads: CASSLPSSRRSSYNEQFF. As DNA, the CDR3 is TGTGCCAGCAGCTTGCCCTCCTCTCGGAGGAGCTCCTACAATGAGCAGTTCTTC. Looking up the rest from reference TRBV5-4 and TRBJ2-1 gives the full variable domain: ETGVTQSPTHLIKTRGQQVTLRCSSQSGHNTVSWYQQALGQGPQFIFQYYREEENGRGNFPPRFSGLQFPNYSSELNVNALELDDSALYLCASSLPSSRRSSYNEQFFGPGTRLTVL.